The 28 T cell receptor beta chains listed next were all sequenced from one sample in a study of T cell responses to AZD1222 COVID-19 vaccine (dated by TCRdb to 2020 to 2023). Preparation of the library involved the immunoSEQ multiplex PCR assay. Not all clones reach the TCRdb copy of this immuneACCESS table, which keeps in-frame sequences only. Checked studies attribute under half of the gap to unresolved V genes and leave the rest unexplained. The sample table holds more than 110,000 clones, of which approximately 92% were seen once. Approximately 4.8% of the sample lies in the top ten. This specimen's time point label, interpreted: baseline before first vaccination. Source: peripheral blood, taken on day 0 of AZD1222 vaccination. The receptor set was obtained from an adult in good health.

Comments on this clone: An end of the junction differs from the germline gene, which may be a read error. V is TRBV20-1 and J is TRBJ1-2; a possible D gene is TRBD1 (5 bases). Germline values: CDR1 DFQATT, CDR2 SNEGSKA (reference sequence). CDR3 length equals 11 residues. The CDR3 here is CSATGQFGYTF. CDR3 DNA sequence: TGCAGCGCTACGGGGCAGTTTGGCTACACCTTC.

This clone showed up just once. The CDR3 DNA follows: TGTGCCAGTAGCAGGACAGGGATGGGTAGCTATGGCTACACCTTC. Protein sequence: CASSRTGMGSYGYTF. The chain carries TRBV19 and TRBJ1-2, with 8 bases fitting TRBD1. The CDR3 is 15 amino acids. Germline V CDR1 and CDR2: LNHDA, SQIVND (reference sequence). V lost 6 bases, J lost 4 bases, and 10 bases stayed unmatched. Using reference TRBV19 and TRBJ1-2 for the parts outside the CDR3, the full variable domain is DGGITQSPKYLFRKEGQNVTLSCEQNLNHDAMYWYRQDPGQGLRLIYYSQIVNDFQKGDIAEGYSVSREKKESFPLTVTSAQKNPTAFYLCASSRTGMGSYGYTFGSGTRLTVV.

The genes are TRBV27 and TRBJ1-5; 9 positions match TRBD1. Germline V gene sequence: CDR1 MNHEY, CDR2 SMNVEV (reference sequence). This CDR3 has 13 amino acids. V shed 10 bases, J shed 3 bases, and the junction held 4 bases outside the gene matches. In DNA form, the CDR3 reads TGTGCCATCCGGGACAGGGTCAATCAGCCCCAGCATTTT. The encoded protein is CAIRDRVNQPQHF.

CDR3 sequence reads: CASSIWQATTYEQYF. CDR3 DNA: TGTGCCAGTAGTATTTGGCAGGCTACGACCTACGAGCAGTACTTC. This chain connects TRBV19 to TRBJ2-7; no definite D call. Deletions cut 3 bases from V and 2 bases from J, with 14 bases between. The germline V gene encodes CDR1 LNHDA and CDR2 SQIVND (reference sequence). This CDR3 region has 15 residues.

The rearrangement links TRBV28 to TRBJ2-3; D perhaps matches TRBD1 (6 bases). The CDR3 contains 13 residues. Germline CDR1 is MDHEN and CDR2 is SYDVKM. V dropped 8 bases and J dropped 2 bases, with 11 bases sitting between them. CDR3 protein: CASGPGDTDTQYF. The CDR3 region has the DNA TGTGCCAGCGGACCAGGGGACACAGATACGCAGTATTTT.

This chain connects TRBV12-3 or TRBV12-4 to TRBJ2-3, with 7 bases fitting TRBD2. V lost 6 bases and J lost 6; bases outside the gene matches: 6. This CDR3 is built from 13 residues. The CDR3 protein is CASRAGWGDTQYF. In DNA form, the CDR3 reads TGTGCCAGCAGAGCGGGGTGGGGCGATACGCAGTATTTT.

This clone was seen once. The sample holds other DNA sequences that translate to the same CDR3. The rearrangement links TRBV27 to TRBJ1-1; D possibly corresponds to TRBD1 (5 bases). V was pared by 2 bases and J by 0 bases, with 10 bases between. This CDR3 is built from 15 residues. CDR1 is MNHEY, CDR2 SMNVEV, per germline (reference sequence). CDR3 protein: CASSLLPGLNTEAFF. The CDR3 nucleotides are TGTGCCAGCAGTTTACTCCCAGGGTTGAACACTGAAGCTTTCTTT.

V gene TRBV6-5 combines with J gene TRBJ2-3; the D is unclear. CDR3 length: 11 residues. Germline CDR1 and CDR2: MNHEY and SVGAGI. The V end lost 6 bases, the J end lost 6 bases, and 7 bases lay between the germline ends. The DNA for the CDR3 is TGTGCCAGCAGATCTAGGGATACGCAGTATTTT. Amino acid sequence: CASRSRDTQYF.

V is TRBV28 and J is TRBJ2-7; D is perhaps TRBD1 (6 bases). V lost 6 bases, J lost 0 bases, and 15 bases lay in between. This CDR3 contains 15 residues. Germline assignment: CDR1 MDHEN and CDR2 SYDVKM. The CDR3 sequence is CASSPWGTFSYEQYF. CDR3 bases: TGTGCCAGCAGCCCGTGGGGGACATTCTCCTACGAGCAGTACTTC.

This sequence joins TRBV6-5 and TRBJ1-2; possible D gene TRBD1, 5 bases. Trimming removed 6 bases at V and 2 bases at J, with 16 bases between. CDR3 length: 15 residues. From germline, CDR1 is MNHEY and CDR2 SVGAGI. CDR3: CASSLRDLDNYGYTF. The CDR3 nucleotides are TGTGCCAGCAGCTTAAGGGACCTAGACAACTATGGCTACACCTTC.

The chain employs TRBV27 and TRBJ2-7; no reliable D call. Germline CDR1 MNHEY, CDR2 SMNVEV (reference sequence). Trimming pared 5 bases from V and 2 bases from J, leaving 7 bases between. The CDR3 totals 12 residues. CDR3 in amino acids: CASSRTPYEQYF. The CDR3 coding sequence is TGTGCCAGCAGTCGTACCCCCTACGAGCAGTACTTC.

V usage is TRBV9 and J usage is TRBJ2-7; D is tentatively TRBD1 or TRBD2 (5 bases each). Trimming stripped 4 bases from V and 0 bases from J, with 14 bases between. The CDR3 consists of 15 residues. Looked up from germline, CDR1 is SGDLS and CDR2 is YYNGEE. DNA of the CDR3: TGTGCCAGCAGCCAATGGGACGGGAACTCCTACGAGCAGTACTTC. It encodes CASSQWDGNSYEQYF.

The chain joins TRBV10-3 to TRBJ2-1; TRBD1 agrees at 7 bases. Trimming at V came to 3 bases and at J to 6 bases, leaving 8 bases not matched to a gene. Germline CDR1 and CDR2: ENHRY and SYGVKD. This CDR3 comprises 15 residues. The CDR3 reads CAISDLTGLGNEQFF. CDR3 nucleotides: TGTGCCATCAGTGACCTGACAGGGTTAGGCAATGAGCAGTTCTTC.

The rearrangement joins TRBV6-5 to TRBJ1-1, with 7 bases that match TRBD1. The junction had 12 bases not matched to a gene; V was cut back by 11 bases and J by 0 bases. The CDR3 totals 15 residues. Germline V lookup: CDR1 MNHEY, CDR2 SVGAGI. The CDR3: CAVRDSPTMNTEAFF. The CDR3, as DNA: TGTGCCGTGAGGGACAGTCCCACCATGAACACTGAAGCTTTCTTT.

The rearrangement links TRBV28 to TRBJ1-5, with 8 bases aligning to TRBD1. The V gene end was trimmed by 2 bases and the J gene end by 0 bases; junction bases not matched to a gene: 9. The CDR3 has 18 residues. Germline V lookup: CDR1 MDHEN, CDR2 SYDVKM. The CDR3 sequence is CASSLPGQEIYSNQPQHF. The CDR3 DNA is TGTGCCAGCAGTTTACCGGGACAGGAGATTTATAGCAATCAGCCCCAGCATTTT.

The chain employs TRBV15 and TRBJ1-4; 11 positions match TRBD1. CDR1 LNHNV and CDR2 YYDKDF come from the germline V gene (reference sequence). V trimming: 3 bases; J trimming: 2 bases; junction bases outside the gene matches: 2. CDR3 length equals 16 residues. DNA for the CDR3: TGTGCCACCAGCAGGGACAGGGGGCTGACTAATGAAAAACTGTTTTTT. Its translation: CATSRDRGLTNEKLFF.

J is TRBJ1-5 and V is TRBV7-2, with TRBD1 as a possible D gene (5 bases). The CDR3 totals 13 residues. Germline V lookup: CDR1 SGHTA, CDR2 FQGNSA. The germline V and J ends were trimmed by 2 bases and 7 bases, with 9 bases remaining between them. The CDR3: CASSLQGEQPQHF. The CDR3 DNA follows: TGTGCCAGCAGCTTACAGGGTGAACAGCCCCAGCATTTT. The entire variable domain, with the rest obtained from reference TRBV7-2 and TRBJ1-5, is as follows: GAGVSQSPSNKVTEKGKDVELRCDPISGHTALYWYRQSLGQGLEFLIYFQGNSAPDKSGLPSDRFSAERTGGSVSTLTIQRTQQEDSAVYLCASSLQGEQPQHFGDGTRLSIL.

The chain uses TRBV2 and TRBJ2-5; 8 nucleotides match TRBD1. Trimming took 11 bases from V and 5 from J; bases not matched to a gene: 4. Germline values: CDR1 SNHLY, CDR2 FYNNEI. The CDR3 consists of 11 residues. CDR3 sequence: CADRGVETQYF. CDR3 nucleotide sequence: TGTGCCGACAGGGGCGTGGAGACCCAGTACTTC.

A note on this clone: Additional DNA sequences in this sample encode the identical CDR3. The chain uses TRBV6-5 and TRBJ2-7, with TRBD1 matching over 8 bases. Trimming cost V 6 bases and J 2 bases; bases outside gene matches: 6. Germline CDR1 and CDR2: MNHEY and SVGAGI. The CDR3 spans 14 residues. In DNA, the CDR3 is TGTGCCAGCAGCCCAAGGACAGGGCCCTACGAGCAGTACTTC. It codes for CASSPRTGPYEQYF.

This chain joins TRBV6-5 and TRBJ1-1; D is ambiguous. Germline V gene sequence: CDR1 MNHEY, CDR2 SVGAGI. The ends were cut back, 6 bases at V and 4 bases at J, with 12 bases in the middle. The CDR3 has 13 residues. The CDR3 DNA reads as TGTGCCAGCAGCCCCCGAGAACGCACTGAAGCTTTCTTT. This sequence encodes CASSPRERTEAFF.

V usage is TRBV6-2 or TRBV6-3 and J usage is TRBJ2-1; 9 bases map to TRBD2. The CDR3 has 18 residues. V was clipped by 2 bases and J by 4 bases; unmatched bases: 12. In germline, CDR1 is MNHEY, CDR2 SVGEGT. The CDR3 is CASSYDGTSTLIYNEQFF. The CDR3 DNA follows: TGTGCCAGCAGTTACGACGGGACTAGCACTCTCATTTACAATGAGCAGTTCTTC.

The rearrangement joins TRBV3-1 (or the pseudogene TRBV3-2) to TRBJ1-2; no clear D gene. The CDR3 is 13 residues long. Trimming stripped 0 bases from V and 7 bases from J, with 9 bases between. Germline V gene sequence: CDR1 LGHDT, CDR2 YNNKEL (reference sequence). The CDR3 coding sequence is TGTGCCAGCAGCCAAGATCTGACGCTTGGCTACACCTTC. Encoded protein: CASSQDLTLGYTF.

This chain links TRBV15 with TRBJ2-5; 9 nucleotides match TRBD2. Germline V CDR1 and CDR2: LNHNV, YYDKDF (reference sequence). The CDR3 extends over 16 amino acids. V lost 0 bases to trimming and J lost 3 bases; unmatched junction nucleotides: 5. The CDR3 nucleotides read TGTGCCACCAGCAGAGAAGGGGCGGGGGGGAAAGAGACCCAGTACTTC. Translation: CATSREGAGGKETQYF.

The rearrangement joins TRBV2 to TRBJ1-2; 9 bases are a match to TRBD1. The CDR3 loop spans 13 amino acids. J was trimmed by 8 bases and V by 6 bases; bases with no gene match: 7. In germline, CDR1 is SNHLY, CDR2 FYNNEI. DNA for the CDR3: TGTGCCAGCAGATGGACAGGGGTCGTCGGCTACACCTTC. It encodes CASRWTGVVGYTF. Full variable domain (missing parts from reference TRBV2 and TRBJ1-2): EPEVTQTPSHQVTQMGQEVILRCVPISNHLYFYWYRQILGQKVEFLVSFYNNEISEKSEIFDDQFSVERPDGSNFTLKIRSTKLEDSAMYFCASRWTGVVGYTFGSGTRLTVV.

The V and J genes are TRBV2 and TRBJ2-7, with D maybe TRBD1 (5 bases). Germline V gives CDR1 SNHLY, CDR2 FYNNEI. The CDR3 consists of 12 residues. V was pared by 11 bases and J by 2 bases, with 13 bases between. The CDR3 sequence: CAGHRLPYEQYF. CDR3 bases: TGTGCCGGACACCGCCTTCCCTACGAGCAGTACTTC. Full variable domain (missing parts from reference TRBV2 and TRBJ2-7): EPEVTQTPSHQVTQMGQEVILRCVPISNHLYFYWYRQILGQKVEFLVSFYNNEISEKSEIFDDQFSVERPDGSNFTLKIRSTKLEDSAMYFCAGHRLPYEQYFGPGTRLTVT.

This clone was observed a single time. The chain couples TRBV5-1 to TRBJ2-7, with a weak D call TRBD2 (6 bases). Trimming removed 4 bases at V and 2 bases at J, with 13 bases between. Per the germline V gene, CDR1 is SGHRS and CDR2 is YFSETQ. CDR3 size: 14 residues. The CDR3 coding sequence is TGCGCCAGCAGCGTTAACACGGGGGCCTACGAGCAGTACTTC. Translating gives CASSVNTGAYEQYF.

The rearrangement uses TRBV19 and TRBJ2-3; D not resolved. Germline CDR1 reads LNHDA; CDR2 reads SQIVND (reference sequence). The length of the CDR3 is 11 residues. Trimming shortened V by 3 bases and J by 7 bases, and 5 bases separated the two germline ends. CDR3 DNA: TGTGCCAGTAGTATTTCGCATACGCAGTATTTT. The encoded protein is CASSISHTQYF.

J is TRBJ1-2 and V is TRBV29-1, with D unresolved. The CDR3 consists of 11 residues. Germline-derived CDR1 and CDR2 are SQVTM and ANQGSEA. Trimming cost V 4 bases and J 5 bases, with 8 bases left between them. The CDR3, as DNA: TGCAGCGTTGGAGGGAAGTATGGCTACACCTTC. This sequence encodes CSVGGKYGYTF.